This is a list of T cell receptor beta chains from one sample in a study of long-term antiretroviral therapy in people with HIV. Sequencing used immunoSEQ multiplex PCR; TCRdb keeps in-frame clones, though not all of them. The sample gives roughly 28,000 clones, roughly 93% of which show up once; about 9.4% is in the top ten. The sample here was unsorted PBMCs, taken 6.2 years after starting antiretroviral therapy. These receptors were obtained from a middle-aged man with HIV. The CDR3 runs from the conserved cysteine through the conserved F or W. A D gene is named only where the DNA matches it firmly.

>TRBV9|TRBJ1-2|NA
CASSAGVLMGYGYTF
>TRBV28|TRBJ2-7|TRBD2
CASRQGLAGGISYEQYF
>TRBV6-6|TRBJ1-3|TRBD1
CASSPGGAGNTIYF
>TRBV28|TRBJ2-4|NA
CASSSSGVNIQYF
>TRBV18|TRBJ2-7|NA
CASSLQEEQYF
>TRBV6-4|TRBJ2-1|NA
CASSPTGENNEQFF
>TRBV28|TRBJ1-5|NA
CASSFGQLNQPQHF
>TRBV12-5|TRBJ2-1|NA
CASGSLSNEQFF
>TRBV29-1|TRBJ2-1|NA
CSVETRDYNEQFF
>TRBV6-1|TRBJ1-1|NA
CASSENRVVTEAFF
>TRBV6-4|TRBJ2-3|TRBD2
CASSAATSGGTDTQYF
>TRBV19|TRBJ1-5|NA
CASSITGAFQPQHF
>TRBV6-1|TRBJ2-7|NA
CASSEPVYEQYF
>TRBV18|TRBJ1-2|TRBD1
CASSPNTGDRRYGYTF
>TRBV7-6|TRBJ2-2|TRBD2
CASSVGLEVSGELFF
>TRBV28|TRBJ2-3|NA
CASKVGAAATDTQYF
>TRBV6-1|TRBJ2-1|NA
CASSDSFGAPNEQFF
>TRBV10-1|TRBJ2-1|NA
CASSADGYNEQFF
>TRBV19|TRBJ2-4|NA
CASRPGPGASKNIQYF
>TRBV12-5|TRBJ2-3|NA
CASGLESFTDTQYF
>TRBV19|TRBJ1-1|NA
CASTTPRGFTEAFF
>TRBV28|TRBJ1-5|NA
CASSSMMGNQPQHF
>TRBV28|TRBJ1-3|NA
CASSPNRVNTIYF
>TRBV7-8|TRBJ1-4|NA
CASSLGTANNEKLFF
>TRBV30|TRBJ1-2|NA
CAWSRVGQTIYGYTF
>TRBV5-1|TRBJ1-5|TRBD1
CASSSTGVNQPQHF
>TRBV6-5|TRBJ1-2|NA
CASSRLRVDGYTF
>TRBV7-9|TRBJ2-3|NA
CASSPLVVPDTQYF
>TRBV6-5|TRBJ2-3|NA
CASDLTDTQYF
>TRBV7-2|TRBJ2-1|TRBD2
CASSQNYGGAQYNEQFF
>TRBV6-1|TRBJ2-7|NA
CASSEEAYEQYF
>TRBV7-3|TRBJ1-6|NA
CASSRGTASHNSPLHF
>TRBV6-5|TRBJ1-5|NA
CASKLAGQNQPQHF
>TRBV7-9|TRBJ2-3|TRBD1
CASSLGGQGADTQYF
>TRBV30|TRBJ2-3|TRBD1
CAWSKTGGYTDTQYF
>TRBV7-3|TRBJ2-1|NA
CASRPTPSSYNEQFF
>TRBV10-3|TRBJ1-1|TRBD1
CAINPQGPHTEAFF
>TRBV10-3|TRBJ1-2|NA
CAISESMGLGGYTF
>TRBV7-7|TRBJ2-2|NA
CASRGKPTTGELFF
>TRBV7-9|TRBJ1-1|NA
CASSPDMWNTEAFF
>TRBV30|TRBJ1-5|TRBD1
CACSGQLNQPQHF
>TRBV4-2|TRBJ2-4|TRBD2
CASSSRLAGDKNIQYF
>TRBV10-1|TRBJ2-2|NA
CARKGGDTGELFF
>TRBV19|TRBJ2-7|NA
CASSITLPGPKNVYEQYF
>TRBV28|TRBJ1-2|NA
CASSRRGFGNGYTF
>TRBV4-1|TRBJ2-7|NA
CASSQARGYLYEQYF
>TRBV27|TRBJ2-2|NA
CASSFEWRRGGELFF
>TRBV11-3|TRBJ2-1|NA
CASSLATGSSYNEQFF
>TRBV9|TRBJ2-2|NA
CASSLDSFTGELFF
>TRBV4-2|TRBJ2-1|NA
CASSQDSRGPYNEQFF
>TRBV27|TRBJ2-1|NA
CASSLYNVQHEQFF
>TRBV14|TRBJ2-3|TRBD2
CASSQVYSRGRSTDTQYF